The 20 T cell receptor beta chains given below trace back to one sample, sequenced in a study of healthy donors' naive CD4 and CD8 T cells. Each TCR library used roughly 510 ng of total RNA and a linear amplification protocol. TCRdb re-called the reads through MiXCR, storing one row per CDR3 protein. The table has 150,000 to 200,000 distinct CDR3 sequences, 74% seen once. Sequencing input: naive CD4+ and CD8+ T cells sorted from blood, pooled from several donors. The source is a pool of human donors in good health; the sample pools cells from several healthy donors.

This rearrangement joins TRBV24-1 to TRBJ2-5; D is undetermined. The CDR3 is 15 residues long. V dropped 5 bases and J dropped 2 bases, with 14 bases sitting between them. From germline, CDR1 is KGHDR and CDR2 SFDVKD. The DNA for the CDR3 is TGTGCCACCAGTGCTCACTCTGGGCGGCAAGAGACCCAGTACTTC. Protein sequence: CATSAHSGRQETQYF.

This clonotype occurred once. J is TRBJ2-7 and V is TRBV19; 10 bases align to TRBD2. CDR3 size: 15 residues. Germline CDR1 and CDR2: LNHDA and SQIVND (reference sequence). V lost 8 bases, J lost 3 bases, and 10 bases stayed unmatched. DNA of the CDR3: TGTGCCAGTCAGCAAGCGGGAGGGATTATCTACGAGCAGTACTTC. As protein: CASQQAGGIIYEQYF. Together with reference TRBV19 and TRBJ2-7, the CDR3 gives the full variable domain: DGGITQSPKYLFRKEGQNVTLSCEQNLNHDAMYWYRQDPGQGLRLIYYSQIVNDFQKGDIAEGYSVSREKKESFPLTVTSAQKNPTAFYLCASQQAGGIIYEQYFGPGTRLTVT.

This clonotype was picked up one time. The genes are TRBV7-8 and TRBJ2-1, with TRBD1 identical over 8 bases. Germline values: CDR1 SGHVS, CDR2 FQNEAQ. V shed 3 bases, J shed 5 bases, and the junction held 6 bases outside the gene matches. The CDR3 is 15 amino acids. CDR3 region: CASSFGQGVHNEQFF. In DNA form, the CDR3 reads TGTGCCAGCAGCTTCGGACAGGGAGTCCACAATGAGCAGTTCTTC.

The V gene is TRBV6-2 or TRBV6-3, the J gene TRBJ1-1; no clear D. V dropped 6 bases and J dropped 1 base, with 15 bases sitting between them. The CDR3 length is 15 residues. The germline gives CDR1 MNHEY, CDR2 SVGEGT. The DNA for the CDR3 is TGTGCCAGCAGCCCCATGATATCAAGGAACACTGAAGCTTTCTTT. This gives the protein CASSPMISRNTEAFF.

The rearrangement links TRBV21-1 to TRBJ2-1. TRBV21-1 counts as a pseudogene. The CDR3 has 14 residues. Written as DNA, the CDR3 is TGTGCCAGCAGCAAAGTGAACTACCCCAATGAGCAGTTCTTC. Protein: CASSKVNYPNEQFF.

The rearrangement joins TRBV12-3 or TRBV12-4 to TRBJ2-7; 12 bases match TRBD2. J was trimmed by 7 bases and V by 2 bases; bases with no gene match: 3. The CDR3 has 14 amino acids. The CDR3: CASSLLGLAGEQYF. In DNA, the CDR3 is TGTGCCAGCAGTTTATTAGGACTAGCGGGGGAGCAGTACTTC.

The gene calls are TRBV29-1 and TRBJ2-5; 8 nucleotides match TRBD1. Losses at the gene ends were 7 bases for V and 5 bases for J; bases not matched to a gene: 15. Germline CDR1 is SQVTM and CDR2 is ANQGSEA. The CDR3 contains 15 residues. For the CDR3, the DNA is TGCAGCGCTACAACGACAGGGGCCTGGACGGAGACCCAGTACTTC. It translates to CSATTTGAWTETQYF.

This clonotype has a handful of counts. The chain recombines TRBV19 with TRBJ2-7, with TRBD2 as a possible D gene (5 bases). The CDR3 is 15 amino acids. The germline V gene has CDR1 LNHDA and CDR2 SQIVND (reference sequence). V was clipped by 3 bases and J by 2 bases, with 14 bases between them. The CDR3 sequence: CASSIGEGMTYEQYF. The CDR3, as DNA: TGTGCCAGTAGTATTGGTGAGGGAATGACCTACGAGCAGTACTTC. Using reference TRBV19 and TRBJ2-7 for the parts outside the CDR3, the full variable domain is DGGITQSPKYLFRKEGQNVTLSCEQNLNHDAMYWYRQDPGQGLRLIYYSQIVNDFQKGDIAEGYSVSREKKESFPLTVTSAQKNPTAFYLCASSIGEGMTYEQYFGPGTRLTVT.

The chain combines TRBV6-2 or TRBV6-3 with TRBJ2-1, with a possible D match to TRBD2 (7 bases). CDR1 is MNHEY and CDR2 is SVGEGT in the germline V gene. The V end lost 5 bases, the J end lost 4 bases, and 15 bases lay between the germline ends. The CDR3 extends over 15 amino acids. The CDR3, as DNA: TGTGCCAGCAGTGAAGCGGGACAACCATACAATGAGCAGTTCTTC. Its protein is CASSEAGQPYNEQFF.

This chain links TRBV6-2 or TRBV6-3 with TRBJ2-1, with TRBD2 identical over 7 bases. The CDR3 has 13 residues. Losses at the gene ends were 4 bases for V and 9 bases for J; bases not matched to a gene: 6. Per the germline V gene, CDR1 is MNHEY and CDR2 is SVGEGT. The CDR3 sequence is CASSSSGIGEQFF. In DNA, the CDR3 is TGTGCCAGCAGTTCCAGCGGGATTGGTGAGCAGTTCTTC.

This clonotype was seen a single time. This chain connects TRBV4-3 to TRBJ2-7, with 9 bases fitting TRBD1. CDR3 length: 16 amino acids. Germline trimming cut 2 bases from V and 7 bases from J; bases unmatched to any gene: 12. Germline lookup yields CDR1 LGHNA and CDR2 YSLEER. CDR3 coding DNA: TGCGCCAGCAGCCAACTCGTCGGACAGGGGAGCGTGGAGCAGTACTTC. It yields the protein CASSQLVGQGSVEQYF.

The chain employs TRBV12-3 or TRBV12-4 and TRBJ2-3; 16 bases are a match to TRBD2. Trimming at V came to 4 bases and at J to 2 bases, leaving 3 bases not matched to a gene. The CDR3 covers 17 residues. This CDR3 is CASSSGTSGRDTDTQYF. CDR3 bases: TGTGCCAGCAGTTCAGGGACTAGCGGGAGGGACACAGATACGCAGTATTTT.

The chain has TRBV10-3 and TRBJ1-5; TRBD1 agrees at 10 bases. CDR1 and CDR2 from the germline V gene are ENHRY and SYGVKD. CDR3 length: 14 amino acids. V lost 3 bases and J lost 6; bases outside the gene matches: 2. The CDR3 sequence: CAISDGTGVQPQHF. For the CDR3, the DNA is TGTGCCATCAGTGACGGGACAGGGGTTCAGCCCCAGCATTTT.

This rearrangement joins TRBV4-3 to TRBJ1-1; maybe TRBD1 (5 bases). V was clipped by 1 base and J by 5 bases, with 14 bases between them. Germline V gives CDR1 LGHNA, CDR2 YSLEER. The CDR3 has 15 residues. The CDR3 loop reads CASSQVQGLWTEAFF. The CDR3 DNA is TGCGCCAGCAGCCAAGTGCAGGGACTGTGGACTGAAGCTTTCTTT.

The chain uses TRBV27 and TRBJ1-1, with D uncertain. The CDR3 length is 12 residues. Germline assignment: CDR1 MNHEY and CDR2 SMNVEV (reference sequence). Trimming cost V 5 bases and J 2 bases, with 6 bases left between them. This chain's CDR3 is CASSPDNTEAFF. The CDR3 nucleotides are TGTGCCAGCAGTCCAGACAACACTGAAGCTTTCTTT.

J is TRBJ2-7 and V is TRBV7-2; TRBD2 aligns across 13 bases. The CDR3 is made up of 18 amino acids. Trimming took 4 bases from V and 1 from J; bases not matched to a gene: 10. Germline CDR1 reads SGHTA; CDR2 reads FQGNSA. The CDR3 reads CASSWARTSGSRSYEQYV. The DNA for the CDR3 is TGTGCCAGCAGCTGGGCCCGGACTAGCGGGAGTCGGTCCTACGAGCAGTACGTC.

V usage is TRBV12-3 or TRBV12-4 and J usage is TRBJ2-7; D is ambiguous. The CDR3 runs 13 residues. Trimming pared 4 bases from V and 7 bases from J, leaving 14 bases between. This CDR3 reads CASSSRIPWEQYF. The DNA for the CDR3 is TGTGCCAGCAGTTCCCGGATCCCTTGGGAGCAGTACTTC.

This chain connects TRBV15 to TRBJ2-1; a weak D match, TRBD1 (6 bases). The germline V gene has CDR1 LNHNV and CDR2 YYDKDF (reference sequence). Trimming removed 1 base from V and 8 bases from J, with 12 bases in between. The CDR3 runs to 14 residues. The CDR3 DNA reads as TGTGCCACCAGCAGAGGGGGGCTAGGCGATGAGCAGTTCTTC. Protein product: CATSRGGLGDEQFF.

The rearrangement joins TRBV30 to TRBJ2-7, with D possibly TRBD2 on 5 matching bases. CDR1 and CDR2 from the germline V gene are GTSNPN and SVGIG (reference sequence). V was shortened by 0 bases and J by 4 bases, with 7 bases between the two germline ends. The CDR3 extends over 12 amino acids. The CDR3 sequence: CAWSVLGYEQYF. CDR3 coding DNA: TGTGCCTGGAGTGTACTAGGGTACGAGCAGTACTTC. The full variable domain, completed using reference TRBV30 and TRBJ2-7, is SQTIHQWPATLVQPVGSPLSLECTVEGTSNPNLYWYRQAAGRGLQLLFYSVGIGQISSEVPQNLSASRPQDRQFILSSKKLLLSDSGFYLCAWSVLGYEQYFGPGTRLTVT.

A few counts support this clonotype. The CDR3 region has the DNA TGCAGCGTCCGGACCGGGAGGGAAGAAAAACTGTTTTTT. Protein: CSVRTGREEKLFF. The V gene is TRBV29-1, the J gene TRBJ1-4; D unresolved. In germline, CDR1 is SQVTM, CDR2 ANQGSEA. This CDR3 has 13 residues. Trimming removed 6 bases from V and 8 bases from J, with 16 bases in between.